Below are 30 T cell receptor beta chains sequenced from a single sample in a study of Ad26.COV2.S vaccination and SARS-CoV-2 variants. The treatment was: roughly 19 received Ad26.COV2.S at low or high dose, single or two shots; roughly five received placebo; per-sample allocation not given. Samples came from day 63 after the first vaccine or placebo injection. The protocol was immunoSEQ multiplex PCR, while the TCRdb copy is restricted to in-frame clones and leaves out a portion. In the table there are around 300,000 clones, approximately 90% of which are singletons. The material sequenced was peripheral blood, taken in a trial of Ad26.COV2.S vaccine versus placebo. The receptor source for this set is a person aged 18-60 years who received the Ad26.COV2.S COVID-19 vaccine or a placebo.

This clone was seen just once. The CDR3 DNA follows: TGTGCCTGGAGTAAGATAGGGGCCTACGAGCAGTACTTC. Its protein is CAWSKIGAYEQYF. J is TRBJ2-7 and V is TRBV30; D is possibly TRBD1 (5 bases). The CDR3 length is 13 residues. Trimming left V 2 bases short and J 2 bases short, with 10 bases between. From germline, CDR1 is GTSNPN and CDR2 SVGIG (reference sequence).

V gene TRBV2 combines with J gene TRBJ1-1; D possibly corresponds to TRBD1 (6 bases). The V end was cut by 4 bases, the J end by 0 bases, with 18 bases between. There are 17 residues in the CDR3. Germline CDR1 and CDR2: SNHLY and FYNNEI. CDR3 nucleotides: TGTGCCAGCAGTGGGAGGGGGATACAGGGAATGAACACTGAAGCTTTCTTT. It is translated as CASSGRGIQGMNTEAFF.

The chain recombines TRBV6-5 with TRBJ2-3, with D possibly matching TRBD1 (6 bases). There are 14 residues in the CDR3. The germline V gene encodes CDR1 MNHEY and CDR2 SVGAGI. Trimming removed 6 bases at V and 1 base at J, with 11 bases between. The CDR3 protein is CASRISGGTDTQYF. The DNA of the CDR3 is TGTGCCAGCAGGATCTCAGGGGGCACAGATACGCAGTATTTT.

This clone has a single count. CDR3 bases: TGCGCCAGCAGCCAAGGGTTAAGTCTTCGGCCCGGGTCCGCCTACGAGCAGTACTTC. The encoded protein is CASSQGLSLRPGSAYEQYF. This chain uses TRBV4-1 with TRBJ2-7; D remains ambiguous. The CDR3 extends over 19 amino acids. V shed 1 base and J shed 2 bases, with 24 bases lying between them. Germline assignment: CDR1 MGHRA and CDR2 YSYEKL.

The V call is TRBV29-1, the J call TRBJ2-2, with 8 bases matching TRBD1. The J segment lost 0 bases and the V segment lost 6 bases, leaving 3 bases of the junction unmatched. CDR1 SQVTM and CDR2 ANQGSEA come from the germline V gene. CDR3 length: 14 residues. This chain's CDR3 is CSVSGGANTGELFF. The CDR3 DNA follows: TGCAGCGTGTCAGGGGGCGCGAACACCGGGGAGCTGTTTTTT.

The J gene is TRBJ1-1, the V gene TRBV6-2 or TRBV6-3; D gene unclear. The CDR3 runs to 15 residues. Per the germline V gene, CDR1 is MNHEY and CDR2 is SVGEGT. The ends were cut back, 2 bases at V and 1 base at J, with 11 bases in the middle. DNA of the CDR3: TGTGCCAGCAGTTACGGGAACAACCCGAACACTGAAGCTTTCTTT. It codes for CASSYGNNPNTEAFF.

This clone appeared a single time. The chain employs TRBV2 and TRBJ2-7; D might be TRBD1 (6 bases). This CDR3 spans 18 amino acids. The ends were cut back, 8 bases at V and 3 bases at J, with 29 bases in the middle. Germline V gene sequence: CDR1 SNHLY, CDR2 FYNNEI. The CDR3 DNA is TGTGCCAGCTCCCTCACGTGGGCAGGGGTAACCTCGAACTACGAGCAGTACTTC. Amino acid sequence: CASSLTWAGVTSNYEQYF. Looking up the rest from reference TRBV2 and TRBJ2-7 gives the full variable domain: EPEVTQTPSHQVTQMGQEVILRCVPISNHLYFYWYRQILGQKVEFLVSFYNNEISEKSEIFDDQFSVERPDGSNFTLKIRSTKLEDSAMYFCASSLTWAGVTSNYEQYFGPGTRLTVT.

The V and J genes are TRBV9 and TRBJ2-2, with 8 nucleotides matching TRBD1. The V gene end was trimmed by 4 bases and the J gene end by 3 bases; junction bases not matched to a gene: 8. Germline values: CDR1 SGDLS, CDR2 YYNGEE. This CDR3 has 16 amino acids. The CDR3 DNA reads TGTGCCAGCAGCAGCCGGGACAGGACCCACACCGGGGAGCTGTTTTTT. It specifies CASSSRDRTHTGELFF.

V gene TRBV13 combines with J gene TRBJ2-7; D ambiguous. Trimming pared 1 base from V and 5 bases from J, leaving 12 bases between. CDR3 length: 14 amino acids. Germline CDR1 reads PRHDT; CDR2 reads FYEKMQ (reference sequence). The CDR3 bases are TGTGCCAGCAGCTTAGAGCGCCAGATCCACGAGCAGTACTTC. The encoded protein is CASSLERQIHEQYF.

This clone was seen at least ten times. The V gene is TRBV9, the J gene TRBJ2-2; D ambiguous. Germline CDR1 is SGDLS and CDR2 is YYNGEE. V was shortened by 5 bases and J by 6 bases, with 11 bases between the two germline ends. The CDR3 runs 13 residues. CDR3 nucleotide sequence: TGTGCCAGCAGTCTCCCTGGCCCCGGGGAGCTGTTTTTT. Amino acids: CASSLPGPGELFF.

This chain links TRBV12-3 or TRBV12-4 with TRBJ2-4, with D perhaps matching TRBD1 (6 bases). The CDR3 spans 12 residues. V gave up 3 bases and J gave up 9 bases, with 9 bases separating them. The CDR3 loop is CASSLGRGIQYF. Here the CDR3 DNA reads TGTGCCAGCAGTTTGGGCAGGGGCATTCAGTACTTC.

The V call is TRBV2, the J call TRBJ2-5; D is possibly TRBD2 (6 bases). There are 13 residues in the CDR3. V was pared by 3 bases and J by 7 bases, with 12 bases between. Germline lookup yields CDR1 SNHLY and CDR2 FYNNEI. The CDR3: CASSDQAGGTQYF. The DNA of the CDR3 is TGTGCCAGCAGTGACCAGGCCGGGGGGACCCAGTACTTC.

As for this clone: This same CDR3 is encoded by further DNA sequences in the sample. The J gene is TRBJ1-1, the V gene TRBV28, with D uncertain. The germline CDR1 and CDR2 sequences are MDHEN and SYDVKM. V was clipped by 3 bases and J by 1 base, with 3 bases between them. The CDR3 sequence is 12 residues long. The CDR3 spells CASSFRNTEAFF. CDR3 coding DNA: TGTGCCAGCAGTTTCCGGAACACTGAAGCTTTCTTT.

CDR3 bases: TGTGCCAGCAGTGATCGGACAGACTCCTACGAGCAGTACTTC. It encodes CASSDRTDSYEQYF. V gene TRBV6-1 combines with J gene TRBJ2-7, with a weak D call TRBD1 (6 bases). V was clipped by 3 bases and J by 0 bases, with 9 bases between them. Germline CDR1 reads MNHNS; CDR2 reads SASEGT. CDR3 length: 14 amino acids.

The V and J genes are TRBV6-5 and TRBJ2-7; 10 positions match TRBD1. V gave up 4 bases and J gave up 1 base; unmatched junction bases: 4. CDR1 MNHEY and CDR2 SVGAGI come from the germline V gene. The CDR3 loop spans 15 amino acids. CDR3 in DNA: TGTGCCAGCAGTTCAGCGGGACAGGGGTCCTACGAGCAGTACTTC. Translated: CASSSAGQGSYEQYF.

The V call is TRBV7-9, the J call TRBJ2-7; tentative D call: TRBD1 (6 bases). Trimming stripped 5 bases from V and 3 bases from J, with 11 bases between. The CDR3 has 13 amino acids. CDR1 is SEHNR, CDR2 FQNEAQ, per germline (reference sequence). Here the CDR3 DNA reads TGTGCCAGCAGCAAACAGGGTTACTACGAGCAGTACTTC. This encodes CASSKQGYYEQYF.

V and J are TRBV5-1 and TRBJ2-3; D possibly matches TRBD1 or TRBD2 (5 bases each). Germline values: CDR1 SGHRS, CDR2 YFSETQ. V lost 6 bases and J 2 bases, leaving 25 bases between the germline ends. The CDR3 runs to 18 residues. DNA for the CDR3: TGCGCCAGCAAGAGGACTTCGTACGGGGCTCGTTACACAGATACGCAGTATTTT. This sequence encodes CASKRTSYGARYTDTQYF.

The chain is built from TRBV21-1 and TRBJ2-1; TRBD2, the table's D call, lacks a check against the DNA. TRBV21-1 is a known pseudogene. The length of the CDR3 is 17 residues. DNA for the CDR3: TGTGCCAGCACCAACCAAGGGAGACTAGCCGCGCACATTTGGCAGTTCTTC. Its translation is CASTNQGRLAAHIWQFF.

The genes are TRBV4-2 and TRBJ1-6; D is unresolved. Germline V gives CDR1 LGHNA, CDR2 YNFKEQ. The germline V and J ends were trimmed by 0 bases and 7 bases, with 10 bases remaining between them. CDR3 size: 15 residues. The CDR3 sequence is CASSQDPSTNSPLHF. CDR3 DNA: TGTGCCAGCAGCCAAGATCCCAGTACGAATTCACCCCTCCACTTT.

V is TRBV19 and J is TRBJ2-5; 8 bases align to TRBD1. With 6 bases clipped from V and 3 bases from J, the junction kept 12 bases outside the gene matches. The CDR3 has 16 residues. Germline values: CDR1 LNHDA, CDR2 SQIVND (reference sequence). CDR3 loop: CASSLQGDRRKETQYF. DNA of the CDR3: TGTGCCAGTAGCCTCCAAGGGGACAGGCGGAAAGAGACCCAGTACTTC.

The sample holds one count of this clone. The chain recombines TRBV9 with TRBJ2-1; 11 nucleotides agree with TRBD2. This CDR3 is 14 amino acids long. CDR1 SGDLS and CDR2 YYNGEE come from the germline V gene. With 0 bases clipped from V and 9 bases from J, the junction kept 2 bases outside the gene matches. CDR3 in amino acids: CASSVGGLAGEQFF. CDR3 sequence (DNA): TGTGCCAGCAGCGTAGGTGGACTAGCGGGTGAGCAGTTCTTC. Full variable domain (remainder filled in from reference TRBV9 and TRBJ2-1): DSGVTQTPKHLITATGQRVTLRCSPRSGDLSVYWYQQSLDQGLQFLIQYYNGEERAKGNILERFSAQQFPDLHSELNLSSLELGDSALYFCASSVGGLAGEQFFGPGTRLTVL.

This chain connects TRBV10-3 to TRBJ1-5, with TRBD1 identical over 7 bases. CDR1 and CDR2 from the germline V gene are ENHRY and SYGVKD. The CDR3 loop spans 18 amino acids. With 0 bases clipped from V and 3 bases from J, the junction kept 11 bases outside the gene matches. The CDR3 loop is CAISESKGPGQDNQPQHF. In DNA, the CDR3 is TGTGCCATCAGTGAGTCCAAGGGCCCTGGACAGGACAATCAGCCCCAGCATTTT.

The chain recombines TRBV27 with TRBJ1-2, with D perhaps TRBD1 (6 bases). Germline assignment: CDR1 MNHEY and CDR2 SMNVEV (reference sequence). The CDR3 loop spans 14 amino acids. Trimming left V 5 bases short and J 7 bases short, with 17 bases between. This CDR3 reads CASSVARGALGYTF. In DNA form, the CDR3 reads TGTGCCAGCAGTGTAGCCCGGGGGGCGCTTGGCTACACCTTC.

This clone was counted between two and nine times. The chain recombines TRBV5-1 with TRBJ2-1; a weak D match, TRBD2 (6 bases). The V gene's germline CDR1 is SGHRS and CDR2 YFSETQ. The CDR3 has 17 amino acids. Trimming removed 0 bases at V and 0 bases at J, with 13 bases between. The CDR3 DNA reads TGCGCCAGCAGCTTGGAGGCGGGAAATCTCTCCTACAATGAGCAGTTCTTC. It is translated as CASSLEAGNLSYNEQFF.

V gene TRBV6-2 or TRBV6-3 combines with J gene TRBJ1-1; no clear D gene. Between the trimmed V and J ends, which lost 6 bases and 8 bases, there was a span of 13 bases. Looked up from germline, CDR1 is MNHEY and CDR2 is SVGEGT. This CDR3 spans 12 amino acids. The CDR3 protein is CASSKFRLEAFF. CDR3 in DNA: TGTGCCAGCAGCAAATTCAGATTAGAAGCTTTCTTT.

This clone was recorded only once. The chain uses TRBV6-6 and TRBJ2-7; TRBD2 aligns across 11 bases. The CDR3 covers 19 residues. Germline CDR1 MNHNY, CDR2 SVGAGI (reference sequence). The V segment lost 5 bases and the J segment 0 bases; nucleotides outside the gene matches: 15. The CDR3: CASSLWGLAAQHTSYEQYF. The CDR3 DNA follows: TGTGCCAGCAGTCTCTGGGGACTAGCGGCCCAACATACCTCCTACGAGCAGTACTTC.

The V and J genes are TRBV30 and TRBJ1-1; 7 bases fit TRBD1. The CDR3 sequence is 15 residues long. J gave up 5 bases and V 5 bases, and 14 bases lay outside the gene matches. Germline CDR1 GTSNPN, CDR2 SVGIG (reference sequence). CDR3 sequence reads: CAWAKLTGLGTEAFF. DNA for the CDR3: TGTGCCTGGGCCAAATTGACAGGGCTGGGGACTGAAGCTTTCTTT. Supplemented by reference TRBV30 and TRBJ1-1, the full variable domain reads SQTIHQWPATLVQPVGSPLSLECTVEGTSNPNLYWYRQAAGRGLQLLFYSVGIGQISSEVPQNLSASRPQDRQFILSSKKLLLSDSGFYLCAWAKLTGLGTEAFFGQGTRLTVV.

The chain combines TRBV29-1 with TRBJ2-5; 8 positions agree with TRBD2. Trimming took 3 bases from V and 5 from J; bases not matched to a gene: 23. The CDR3 covers 19 residues. CDR1 is SQVTM and CDR2 is ANQGSEA in the germline V gene. The CDR3: CSVEAPFGSGKKVGETQYF. For the CDR3, the DNA is TGCAGCGTTGAGGCCCCGTTTGGTAGCGGGAAAAAGGTCGGGGAGACCCAGTACTTC. Full variable domain (outside the CDR3, taken from reference TRBV29-1 and TRBJ2-5): SAVISQKPSRDICQRGTSLTIQCQVDSQVTMMFWYRQQPGQSLTLIATANQGSEATYESGFVIDKFPISRPNLTFSTLTVSNMSPEDSSIYLCSVEAPFGSGKKVGETQYFGPGTRLLVL.

This CDR3 reads CASSINRVGTDTQYF. CDR3 DNA: TGTGCCAGCAGCATTAACAGGGTTGGCACAGATACGCAGTATTTT. The V gene is TRBV5-5, the J gene TRBJ2-3; a weak D match, TRBD1 (6 bases). The ends were cut back, 4 bases at V and 1 base at J, with 13 bases in the middle. Germline CDR1 SGHKS, CDR2 YYEKEE (reference sequence). The CDR3 covers 15 residues.

By frequency in the sample, this clone is medium-sized (0.01 to 0.1%). The chain uses TRBV5-1 and TRBJ2-3; TRBD2 agrees at 11 bases. With 0 bases clipped from V and 5 bases from J, the junction kept 5 bases outside the gene matches. This CDR3 region has 16 residues. Per the germline V gene, CDR1 is SGHRS and CDR2 is YFSETQ. The CDR3, as DNA: TGCGCCAGCAGCTTGGCCGCGGGGACTAGCGGAGATACGCAGTATTTT. Residues: CASSLAAGTSGDTQYF.